The 30 T cell receptor beta chains reported below all come from one sample, sequenced in a study of T cells after yellow fever vaccination. One entry per CDR3 protein, called by TCRdb with MiXCR from the 5' RACE reads. The sample shows some 350,000 distinct CDR3 sequences, 3% to 4.5% of them seen only once. The source material was PBMCs, sampled 5 days after the yellow fever booster vaccination. Source of these receptors: a man between 18 and 29 years old who received the YFV17D yellow fever vaccine.

This clonotype was observed at least ten times. J is TRBJ2-1 and V is TRBV7-2; 8 nucleotides align to TRBD2. Germline V gives CDR1 SGHTA, CDR2 FQGNSA. The CDR3 is made up of 16 amino acids. The ends lost 5 bases at V and 1 base at J; junction bases unmatched: 7. The CDR3 region has the DNA TGTGCCAGCAGCGCCGGGAGGGTCGAATCCTACAATGAGCAGTTCTTC. Amino acid sequence: CASSAGRVESYNEQFF.

This clonotype was detected a few times. The chain couples TRBV7-8 to TRBJ2-5; a possible D gene is TRBD2 (5 bases). Trimming left V 5 bases short and J 2 bases short, with 12 bases between. This CDR3 contains 14 residues. CDR1 and CDR2 (germline): SGHVS, FQNEAQ. CDR3 sequence (DNA): TGTGCCAGCAGCCCAATGCCGGGACAAGAGACCCAGTACTTC. Translating it yields CASSPMPGQETQYF. Full variable domain (remainder filled in from reference TRBV7-8 and TRBJ2-5): GAGVSQSPRYKVAKRGQDVALRCDPISGHVSLFWYQQALGQGPEFLTYFQNEAQLDKSGLPSDRFFAERPEGSVSTLKIQRTQQEDSAVYLCASSPMPGQETQYFGPGTRLLVL.

J is TRBJ2-1 and V is TRBV20-1, with 10 nucleotides matching TRBD2. The V and J ends lost 5 bases and 6 bases, in that order; junction bases with no gene match: 7. Germline CDR1 reads DFQATT; CDR2 reads SNEGSKA (reference sequence). The CDR3 is 14 amino acids. CDR3 region: CSARHSGGINEQFF. CDR3 bases: TGCAGTGCTCGCCATAGCGGGGGGATCAATGAGCAGTTCTTC.

The table lists this clonotype with many counts. V gene TRBV5-1 combines with J gene TRBJ1-6; D possibly corresponds to TRBD1 (5 bases). The CDR3 runs to 23 residues. V lost 4 bases to trimming and J lost 7 bases, with 39 bases between them. Germline V gene data show CDR1 as SGHRS and CDR2 as YFSETQ. The CDR3 coding sequence is TGCGCCAGCAGCAGGGGTCAGAATGGTCACGTCGGGTCACCGGCCCCAGGGAATTCACCCCTCCACTTT. It specifies CASSRGQNGHVGSPAPGNSPLHF. The full variable domain, rest sourced from reference TRBV5-1 and TRBJ1-6, is KAGVTQTPRYLIKTRGQQVTLSCSPISGHRSVSWYQQTPGQGLQFLFEYFSETQRNKGNFPGRFSGRQFSNSRSEMNVSTLELGDSALYLCASSRGQNGHVGSPAPGNSPLHFGNGTRLTVT.

This clonotype was observed at least ten times. The chain joins TRBV5-1 to TRBJ2-6, with 11 bases fitting TRBD1. CDR1 and CDR2 from the germline V gene are SGHRS and YFSETQ. This CDR3 has 17 residues. V lost 2 bases, J lost 0 bases, and 1 base stayed unmatched. In DNA, the CDR3 is TGCGCCAGCAGCTTTGGACAGGGGGCCTCTGGGGCCAACGTCCTGACTTTC. This encodes CASSFGQGASGANVLTF.

This clonotype was seen only a few times. The V and J genes are TRBV29-1 and TRBJ2-1; weak D call: TRBD2 (6 bases). Germline V lookup: CDR1 SQVTM, CDR2 ANQGSEA. V dropped 7 bases and J dropped 4 bases, with 17 bases sitting between them. The CDR3 has 14 amino acids. CDR3 residues: CSALGDLRYNEQFF. The CDR3, as DNA: TGCAGCGCCCTAGGGGACTTACGTTACAATGAGCAGTTCTTC.

The rearrangement links TRBV6-1 to TRBJ2-1, with D perhaps being TRBD1 or TRBD2 (6 bases each). Trimming removed 3 bases at V and 9 bases at J, with 33 bases between. The CDR3 is 20 amino acids. The germline V gene has CDR1 MNHNS and CDR2 SASEGT. The CDR3 reads CASSEALGGGKTLTPFEQFF. In DNA form, the CDR3 reads TGTGCCAGCAGTGAGGCCTTGGGGGGCGGTAAAACCCTGACTCCTTTTGAGCAGTTCTTC.

The genes are TRBV20-1 and TRBJ1-4; D gene uncertain. The ends were cut back, 6 bases at V and 0 bases at J, with 11 bases in the middle. The CDR3 is 14 amino acids. Germline V lookup: CDR1 DFQATT, CDR2 SNEGSKA (reference sequence). CDR3 sequence (DNA): TGCAGTGCCCCGGACGCCACAACTAATGAAAAACTGTTTTTT. As protein: CSAPDATTNEKLFF.

This clonotype was recorded a few times. The gene calls are TRBV15 and TRBJ2-2; D remains ambiguous. Germline CDR1 LNHNV, CDR2 YYDKDF (reference sequence). This CDR3 has 14 residues. Trimming stripped 0 bases from V and 7 bases from J, with 9 bases between. The CDR3 nucleotides are TGTGCCACCAGCAGAGATCACGGCGGCGGGGAGCTGTTTTTT. This codes for CATSRDHGGGELFF.

The V call is TRBV12-3 or TRBV12-4, the J call TRBJ1-5, with 7 bases identical to TRBD1. The V and J ends lost 7 bases and 1 base, in that order; junction bases with no gene match: 7. The CDR3 extends over 15 amino acids. As DNA, the CDR3 is TGTGCCAGCACCCACGGACAGGCCAGCAATCAGCCCCAGCATTTT. Amino acids: CASTHGQASNQPQHF.

This clonotype was recorded many times. The rearrangement links TRBV5-1 to TRBJ2-3; the D gene is possibly TRBD2 (7 bases). The CDR3 loop spans 15 amino acids. Germline V gives CDR1 SGHRS, CDR2 YFSETQ. Trimming removed 9 bases from V and 4 bases from J, with 21 bases in between. For the CDR3, the DNA is TGCGCCACCCGAACGGCCGGGGGGCCGTCAGATACGCAGTATTTT. Protein sequence: CATRTAGGPSDTQYF.

The chain has TRBV7-9 and TRBJ2-5; the match to TRBD2 covers 8 bases. This CDR3 is 14 amino acids long. The V gene end was trimmed by 1 base and the J gene end by 3 bases; junction bases not matched to a gene: 1. CDR1 is SEHNR, CDR2 FQNEAQ, per germline (reference sequence). CDR3 region: CASSLGLAKETQYF. The CDR3 coding sequence is TGTGCCAGCAGCTTAGGACTAGCGAAAGAGACCCAGTACTTC.

This clonotype was seen ten or more times. The V and J genes are TRBV20-1 and TRBJ2-7, with 7 nucleotides matching TRBD1. The CDR3 totals 12 residues. CDR1 and CDR2 from the germline V gene are DFQATT and SNEGSKA (reference sequence). V lost 4 bases and J lost 5; bases outside the gene matches: 5. CDR3 residues: CSATAGTDEQYF. The CDR3 DNA reads TGCAGTGCTACCGCCGGGACAGACGAGCAGTACTTC.

This clonotype occurred a few times. The rearrangement joins TRBV19 to TRBJ1-1; D not resolved. Germline lookup yields CDR1 LNHDA and CDR2 SQIVND (reference sequence). The CDR3 is 11 residues long. The V end was cut by 7 bases, the J end by 3 bases, with 6 bases between. DNA of the CDR3: TGTGCCAGTATGGCCTACACTGAAGCTTTCTTT. This sequence encodes CASMAYTEAFF.

This clonotype came up a few times. The chain recombines TRBV6-2 or TRBV6-3 with TRBJ2-7; 9 nucleotides match TRBD2. Germline V CDR1 and CDR2: MNHEY, SVGEGT. The CDR3 has 16 residues. V lost 0 bases and J lost 3; bases outside the gene matches: 6. The CDR3, as DNA: TGTGCCAGCAGTTACTCGAGCAATAGCGGGAGCTACGAGCAGTACGTC. This translates into CASSYSSNSGSYEQYV.

There are many counts of this clonotype. The chain uses TRBV15 and TRBJ1-2; D is possibly TRBD1 (5 bases). Looked up from germline, CDR1 is LNHNV and CDR2 is YYDKDF (reference sequence). V lost 0 bases and J 3 bases, leaving 20 bases between the germline ends. This CDR3 is 18 amino acids long. CDR3 residues: CATSRDWGPGPSYYGYTF. The CDR3 DNA reads TGTGCCACCAGCAGAGATTGGGGTCCGGGGCCTTCATACTATGGCTACACCTTC.

The chain links TRBV4-2 to TRBJ2-1, with D tentatively TRBD2 (6 bases). CDR3 size: 15 residues. The germline gives CDR1 LGHNA, CDR2 YNFKEQ. V lost 3 bases, J lost 6 bases, and 15 bases lay in between. CDR3 coding DNA: TGTGCCAGCAGCCACCACGGGACCGGGGGCAATGAGCAGTTCTTC. Protein sequence: CASSHHGTGGNEQFF.

The V gene is TRBV20-1, the J gene TRBJ1-1; D unclear. Germline V CDR1 and CDR2: DFQATT, SNEGSKA (reference sequence). Trimming took 2 bases from V and 4 from J, leaving 8 bases between them. This CDR3 contains 12 residues. The CDR3 loop is CSARFKGTEAFF. In DNA form, the CDR3 reads TGCAGTGCTAGATTCAAGGGCACTGAAGCTTTCTTT.

This clonotype came up a few times. The chain combines TRBV7-2 with TRBJ2-7; D call uncertain. The CDR3 is made up of 13 amino acids. In germline, CDR1 is SGHTA, CDR2 FQGNSA. The ends were cut back, 5 bases at V and 3 bases at J, with 11 bases in the middle. For the CDR3, the DNA is TGTGCCAGCAGCGAGCTTGTCGACTACGAGCAGTACGTC. Translating gives CASSELVDYEQYV.

This clonotype was picked up many times. The chain couples TRBV7-2 to TRBJ2-2; 10 bases map to TRBD2. The V gene's germline CDR1 is SGHTA and CDR2 FQGNSA. The ends lost 4 bases at V and 6 bases at J; junction bases unmatched: 8. The CDR3 loop spans 16 amino acids. CDR3 loop: CASSSPPGLASGELFF. In DNA, the CDR3 is TGTGCCAGCAGCTCTCCACCGGGACTAGCGTCCGGGGAGCTGTTTTTT.

This clonotype was picked up a small number of times. The J gene is TRBJ1-5, the V gene TRBV6-5; possibly TRBD1 for D (5 bases). This CDR3 contains 18 residues. CDR1 and CDR2 from the germline V gene are MNHEY and SVGAGI. Trimming removed 5 bases from V and 0 bases from J, with 20 bases in between. CDR3 DNA sequence: TGTGCCAGCAGTCGGGGGAGGGTTTCGTCGAATAGCAATCAGCCCCAGCATTTT. Translating it yields CASSRGRVSSNSNQPQHF.

This clonotype was seen more than once but under ten times. This sequence joins TRBV5-1 and TRBJ2-5, with D maybe TRBD1 (5 bases). Trimming took 2 bases from V and 3 from J, leaving 14 bases between them. The germline V gene has CDR1 SGHRS and CDR2 YFSETQ. The CDR3 runs 15 residues. For the CDR3, the DNA is TGCGCCAGCAGCTTAGGGTCAGGGATAGAAGAGACCCAGTACTTC. Protein product: CASSLGSGIEETQYF.

This clonotype has a count of ten or more. The V and J genes are TRBV7-9 and TRBJ2-4; 7 bases fit TRBD1. CDR1 and CDR2 from the germline V gene are SEHNR and FQNEAQ (reference sequence). Trimming cost V 0 bases and J 0 bases; bases outside gene matches: 5. The CDR3 runs 17 residues. This chain's CDR3 is CASSLAAQGVAKNIQYF. The CDR3 DNA follows: TGTGCCAGCAGCTTAGCCGCGCAGGGGGTAGCCAAAAACATTCAGTACTTC.

The chain is built from TRBV6-5 and TRBJ2-6; no reliable D call. CDR3 length: 17 residues. V was trimmed by 0 bases and J by 0 bases, leaving 9 bases between them. Germline CDR1 reads MNHEY; CDR2 reads SVGAGI. The CDR3 DNA sequence: TGTGCCAGCAGTTACTCGACTGGGTACTCTGGGGCCAACGTCCTGACTTTC. This gives the protein CASSYSTGYSGANVLTF.

The rearrangement links TRBV18 to TRBJ2-1; D is undetermined. The CDR3 has 13 amino acids. The germline gives CDR1 KGHSH, CDR2 LQKENI. The V end was cut by 0 bases, the J end by 5 bases, with 5 bases between. The CDR3 sequence is CASSPPQNNEQFF. The CDR3 nucleotides are TGTGCCAGCTCACCACCCCAGAACAATGAGCAGTTCTTC.

The gene calls are TRBV4-2 and TRBJ1-2; D is unresolved. Between the trimmed V and J ends, which lost 2 bases and 5 bases, there was a span of 15 bases. The germline CDR1 and CDR2 sequences are LGHNA and YNFKEQ. This CDR3 comprises 15 residues. The CDR3 is CASSQRSLRSYGYTF. CDR3 nucleotides: TGTGCCAGCAGCCAACGCAGCCTTAGAAGTTATGGCTACACCTTC.

The chain couples TRBV29-1 to TRBJ1-3; no reliable D call. The length of the CDR3 is 11 residues. In germline, CDR1 is SQVTM, CDR2 ANQGSEA. V lost 8 bases and J 2 bases, leaving 7 bases between the germline ends. The CDR3 protein is CSSQAGNTIYF. CDR3 nucleotide sequence: TGCAGCTCCCAAGCTGGAAACACCATATATTTT.

This clonotype has a count of ten or more. J is TRBJ2-4 and V is TRBV13; D uncertain. This CDR3 has 16 amino acids. Germline CDR1 reads PRHDT; CDR2 reads FYEKMQ (reference sequence). V gave up 0 bases and J gave up 0 bases, with 9 bases separating them. CDR3 bases: TGTGCCAGCAGCTTAGGCGACCGGTTAGCCAAAAACATTCAGTACTTC. This sequence encodes CASSLGDRLAKNIQYF.

This clonotype was found many times. The rearrangement links TRBV20-1 to TRBJ1-1, with D possibly TRBD1 on 6 matching bases. The CDR3 is 17 amino acids. The germline gives CDR1 DFQATT, CDR2 SNEGSKA (reference sequence). The germline V and J ends were trimmed by 6 bases and 0 bases, with 23 bases remaining between them. CDR3 in amino acids: CSAYSRQAVYMNTEAFF. The CDR3 DNA reads as TGCAGTGCCTATTCTCGACAGGCTGTCTATATGAACACTGAAGCTTTCTTT.

This clonotype has at least ten counts. The rearrangement uses TRBV5-1 and TRBJ2-1; no clear D. Per germline, CDR1 SGHRS and CDR2 YFSETQ. Trimming shortened V by 4 bases and J by 5 bases, and 10 bases separated the two germline ends. The CDR3 loop spans 13 amino acids. CDR3 amino acids: CASSPDINNEQFF. CDR3 nucleotides: TGCGCCAGCAGCCCAGACATCAACAATGAGCAGTTCTTC.